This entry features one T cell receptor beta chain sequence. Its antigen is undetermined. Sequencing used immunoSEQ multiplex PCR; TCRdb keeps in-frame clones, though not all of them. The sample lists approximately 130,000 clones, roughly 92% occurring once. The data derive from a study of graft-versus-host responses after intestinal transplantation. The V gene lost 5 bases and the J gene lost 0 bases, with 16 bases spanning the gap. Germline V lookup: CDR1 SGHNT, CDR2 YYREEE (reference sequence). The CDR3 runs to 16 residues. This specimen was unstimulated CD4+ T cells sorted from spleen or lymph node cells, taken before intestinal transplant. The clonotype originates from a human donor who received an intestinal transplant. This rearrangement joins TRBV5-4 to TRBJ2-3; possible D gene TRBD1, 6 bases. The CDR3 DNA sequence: TGTGCCAGCAGTGACAGGAAAAGAGCTAGCACAGATACGCAGTATTTT. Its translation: CASSDRKRASTDTQYF.